This entry lists 17 T cell receptor beta chains sequenced from one sample in a study of blood T cells in healthy people across ages. With a J-beta primer mix and a sample-barcoded 5' primer, a second PCR ran 7 to 11 cycles. TCRdb passed the 5' RACE reads through MiXCR, listing each CDR3 protein once. This table has hundreds of thousands of distinct CDR3 sequences, around 32% appearing once. Input material: blood. All receptors come from a woman of 80 years or more in good health.

This clonotype was seen only once. At one of its ends the junction is not consistent with the germline gene, which may arise from a read error. The rearrangement joins TRBV7-2 to TRBJ1-2; 7 bases agree with TRBD1. Germline CDR1 is SGHTA and CDR2 is FQGNSA. This CDR3 has 14 residues. The CDR3 here is CASGLGQPSSGYTF. In DNA, the CDR3 is TGTGCCAGCGGCTTGGGACAGCCGTCTTCGGGCTACACCTTC.

This chain links TRBV12-3 or TRBV12-4 with TRBJ1-5; 11 bases line up with TRBD1. This CDR3 has 19 amino acids. V lost 6 bases to trimming and J lost 2 bases; unmatched junction nucleotides: 15. DNA for the CDR3: TGTGCCAGCAGCAGAACGGGACAGGGGGGGATTCGAGGCAATCAGCCCCAGCATTTT. It encodes CASSRTGQGGIRGNQPQHF.

The sample holds many counts of this clonotype. The V gene is TRBV20-1, the J gene TRBJ2-5; D perhaps matches TRBD1 (6 bases). The CDR3 runs 14 residues. From germline, CDR1 is DFQATT and CDR2 SNEGSKA (reference sequence). Trimming took off 6 bases at V and 5 bases at J, with 19 bases between the two ends. The CDR3 DNA reads as TGCAGTGCCCTAGACTACAGGGTCGGGGAGACCCAGTACTTC. Encoded protein: CSALDYRVGETQYF.

Only a few counts were recorded for this clonotype. The chain couples TRBV6-6 to TRBJ2-2; the match to TRBD2 covers 9 bases. V shed 2 bases and J 4 bases; nucleotides not matched to a gene: 8. Germline CDR1 MNHNY, CDR2 SVGAGI (reference sequence). CDR3 length: 17 residues. In DNA, the CDR3 is TGTGCCAGCAGTTACGCGGGAGGGACAGTACTCACCGGGGAGCTGTTTTTT. Amino acids: CASSYAGGTVLTGELFF.

This clonotype was detected only a few times. This chain connects TRBV7-6 to TRBJ1-5; D unresolved. Germline V gene sequence: CDR1 SGHVS, CDR2 FNYEAQ. This CDR3 comprises 15 residues. Trimming removed 1 base at V and 3 bases at J, with 10 bases between. The CDR3 nucleotides read TGTGCCAGCAGCTTAGTTACGGGCTACAATCAGCCCCAGCATTTT. Its translation is CASSLVTGYNQPQHF.

In its sample, this clonotype was seen once. A much larger clonotype is one base distant, so this may be a read error. The V gene is TRBV7-9, the J gene TRBJ1-6; D might be TRBD1 (6 bases). The CDR3 spans 15 residues. Germline V CDR1 and CDR2: SEHNR, FQNEAQ (reference sequence). Trimming shortened V by 0 bases and J by 9 bases, and 12 bases separated the two germline ends. The CDR3 DNA is TGTGCCAGCAGCTTAGCCAACAGGGATAGTTCACCCCTCCACTTT. It is translated as CASSLANRDSSPLHF. The entire variable domain, with the rest obtained from reference TRBV7-9 and TRBJ1-6, is as follows: DTGVSQNPRHKITKRGQNVTFRCDPISEHNRLYWYRQTLGQGPEFLTYFQNEAQLEKSRLLSDRFSAERPKGSFSTLEIQRTEQGDSAMYLCASSLANRDSSPLHFGNGTRLTVT.

To note about this clonotype: A clone one base away is much larger, so this may be a read error. The chain couples TRBV4-3 to TRBJ1-6; the D is unclear. The germline gives CDR1 LGHNA, CDR2 YSLEER. The CDR3 has 13 residues. CDR3 in DNA: TGCGCCAGCAGCCAAGACCGGGATTCACCCCCCCACTTT. The encoded protein is CASSQDRDSPPHF.

The sample holds one count of this clonotype. A much more abundant neighbour one base away suggests this may be a read error. The CDR3 DNA follows: TGCGCCAGCAGCTTGGTACAGGGGGCGCGCAATGAGCAGTACTTC. As protein: CASSLVQGARNEQYF. This chain links TRBV5-1 with TRBJ2-5, with TRBD1 matching 9 bases. Losses at the gene ends were 0 bases for V and 11 bases for J; bases not matched to a gene: 11. CDR3 length: 15 residues. Germline CDR1 reads SGHRS; CDR2 reads YFSETQ. The whole variable domain, filled in from reference TRBV5-1 and TRBJ2-5, reads KAGVTQTPRYLIKTRGQQVTLSCSPISGHRSVSWYQQTPGQGLQFLFEYFSETQRNKGNFPGRFSGRQFSNSRSEMNVSTLELGDSALYLCASSLVQGARNEQYFGPGTRLLVL.

In regard to this clonotype: The germline gene is not matched at one end of the junction; a read error may be the cause. The chain couples TRBV6-2 or TRBV6-3 to TRBJ1-5, with no clear D. Germline V lookup: CDR1 MNHEY, CDR2 SVGEGT. This CDR3 is built from 12 residues. The CDR3 bases are TGTGCCAGCAGTTACAGAGGCCAGCCCCGGCATTTT. Translation: CASSYRGQPRHF.

This clonotype was counted only a few times. The rearrangement joins TRBV28 to TRBJ1-2, with D unclear. Germline V gene sequence: CDR1 MDHEN, CDR2 SYDVKM. This CDR3 region has 15 residues. The V and J ends lost 4 bases and 8 bases respectively, with 20 bases between them. CDR3 protein: CASSWTDVSEGGYTF. Here the CDR3 DNA reads TGTGCCAGCAGTTGGACGGACGTATCCGAGGGAGGCTACACCTTC.

The CDR3 reads CASSLEYGTSTDTQYF. CDR3 DNA: TGTGCCAGCAGCTTAGAATACGGAACTAGCACAGATACGCAGTATTTT. The chain carries TRBV7-9 and TRBJ2-3; D remains ambiguous. Germline CDR1 SEHNR, CDR2 FQNEAQ (reference sequence). V dropped 1 base and J dropped 0 bases, with 11 bases sitting between them. The CDR3 runs to 16 residues.

This chain links TRBV7-2 with TRBJ2-1; 8 bases match TRBD1. V lost 6 bases and J lost 4; bases outside the gene matches: 14. The germline V gene has CDR1 SGHTA and CDR2 FQGNSA. The CDR3 is 17 amino acids. In nucleotides, the CDR3 is TGTGCCAGCAGACCTCTTAAGGACAGGGACGAATACAATGAGCAGTTCTTC. Its translation is CASRPLKDRDEYNEQFF.

This clonotype was seen ten or more times. The chain employs TRBV10-3 and TRBJ2-3; maybe TRBD2 (6 bases). Germline V gives CDR1 ENHRY, CDR2 SYGVKD. Trimming removed 11 bases from V and 4 bases from J, with 19 bases in between. The CDR3 runs 14 residues. The CDR3 protein is CAYSLGGGSDTQYF. The DNA for the CDR3 is TGTGCCTATTCCCTGGGGGGTGGCTCAGATACGCAGTATTTT.

Remarks on this clonotype: The junction and the germline gene differ at one end; a read error may be behind it. The V call is TRBV20-1, the J call TRBJ2-4; possibly TRBD2 for D (5 bases). The J call may be mistaken, given a closer DNA end match to TRBJ2-5. Germline loops: CDR1 DFQATT, CDR2 SNEGSKA (reference sequence). CDR3 length: 11 amino acids. The CDR3 reads CSTRAGETQYF. DNA of the CDR3: TGCAGTACTAGGGCAGGAGAGACCCAGTACTTC.

A note on this clonotype: Compared with germline, one end of the junction differs, possibly owing to a read error. The chain joins TRBV6-5 to TRBJ2-3; 15 positions agree with TRBD2. Germline V gene data show CDR1 as MNHEY and CDR2 as SVGAGI. The CDR3 has 16 residues. The CDR3 region is CASSSGLAGGGDTRYF. The CDR3 nucleotides are TGTGCCAGCAGTTCGGGACTAGCGGGGGGAGGTGATACGCGGTATTTT.

This clonotype was seen many times. The V call is TRBV3-1, the J call TRBJ2-7; D is undetermined. V lost 1 base and J 0 bases, leaving 16 bases between the germline ends. CDR1 LGHDT and CDR2 YNNKEL come from the germline V gene (reference sequence). The CDR3 spans 17 residues. The CDR3 is CASSQVTYSLDSYEQYF. CDR3 in DNA: TGTGCCAGCAGCCAAGTAACATACAGTCTCGACTCCTACGAGCAGTACTTC.

V gene TRBV6-4 combines with J gene TRBJ2-1; 10 bases agree with TRBD2. This CDR3 comprises 15 residues. The V and J ends lost 5 bases and 6 bases, in that order; junction bases with no gene match: 7. Germline V gene data show CDR1 as MRHNA and CDR2 as SNTAGT. The CDR3 protein is CASSRVRTSGNEQFF. The CDR3 coding sequence is TGTGCCAGCAGTAGAGTTCGGACTAGCGGCAATGAGCAGTTCTTC.